The clone carrying this T cell receptor beta chain was picked up many times. This record belongs to a study of T-cell reconstitution after alpha-beta-depleted transplantation in children. Unique molecular identifiers were incorporated during preparation of the TCRbeta library. TCRdb re-called the PCR reads through MiXCR, storing one row per CDR3 protein. The sample contains around 93,000 distinct CDR3 sequences, approximately 8.4% of which appear only once. The CDR3 runs to 14 residues. Trimming took off 1 base at V and 5 bases at J, with 9 bases between the two ends. Germline V lookup: CDR1 LGHDT, CDR2 YNNKEL (reference sequence).

This TCR was recovered from a human donor who donated a stem cell graft to a child with congenital amegakaryocytic thrombocytopenia. Sequenced here: PBMCs from the stem cell graft donor, sampled from the stem cell graft. This chain uses TRBV3-1 with TRBJ1-5, with D possibly TRBD1 on 6 matching bases. This chain's CDR3 is CASSQGTVDQPQHF. DNA for the CDR3: TGTGCCAGCAGCCAAGGGACAGTTGATCAGCCCCAGCATTTT.